This TCR beta chain was identified during a study of shared clonotypes between healthy human individuals. Using immunoSEQ multiplex PCR, the repertoire was profiled, and TCRdb retains in-frame clones only, with some absent. The table shows some 450,000 clones, with about 74% occurring only once. V lost 1 base, J lost 6 bases, and 15 bases lay in between. The length of the CDR3 is 15 residues. The germline gives CDR1 LNHNV, CDR2 YYDKDF (reference sequence). Sequenced: PBMCs. The clonotype comes from a woman in her thirties or forties in good health. Some clones in this sample may be carry-over from other donors' samples. The chain has TRBV15 and TRBJ1-1; D may be TRBD1 (6 bases). CDR3: CATSRAYGRGAEAFF. CDR3 nucleotide sequence: TGTGCCACCAGCAGAGCCTATGGTAGGGGGGCTGAAGCTTTCTTT.